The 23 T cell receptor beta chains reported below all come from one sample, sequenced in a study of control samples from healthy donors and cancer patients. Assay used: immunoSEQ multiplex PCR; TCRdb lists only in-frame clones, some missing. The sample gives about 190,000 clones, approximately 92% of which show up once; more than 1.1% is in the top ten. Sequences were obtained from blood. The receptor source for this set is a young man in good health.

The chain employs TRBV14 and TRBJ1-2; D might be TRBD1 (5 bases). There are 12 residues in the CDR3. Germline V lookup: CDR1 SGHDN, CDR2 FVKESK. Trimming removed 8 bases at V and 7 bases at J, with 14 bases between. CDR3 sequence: CASRDGGFGYTF. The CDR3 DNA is TGTGCCAGCCGTGACGGGGGATTTGGCTACACCTTC.

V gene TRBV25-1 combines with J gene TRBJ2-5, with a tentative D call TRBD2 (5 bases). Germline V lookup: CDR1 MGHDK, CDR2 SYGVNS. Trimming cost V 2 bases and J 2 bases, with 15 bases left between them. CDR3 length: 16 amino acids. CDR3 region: CASSENRLAKQETQYF. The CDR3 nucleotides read TGTGCCAGCAGTGAAAACCGGCTAGCCAAGCAAGAGACCCAGTACTTC.

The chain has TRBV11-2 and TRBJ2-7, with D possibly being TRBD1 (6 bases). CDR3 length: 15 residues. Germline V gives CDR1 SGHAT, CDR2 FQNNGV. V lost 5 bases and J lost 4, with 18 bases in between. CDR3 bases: TGTGCCAGCAGCATTACCCGGGACATCTCTTACGAGCAGTACTTC. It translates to CASSITRDISYEQYF.

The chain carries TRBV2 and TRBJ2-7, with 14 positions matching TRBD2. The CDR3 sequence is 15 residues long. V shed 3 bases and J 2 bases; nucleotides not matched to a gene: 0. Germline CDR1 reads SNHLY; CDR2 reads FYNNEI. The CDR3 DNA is TGTGCCAGCAGTGAGGGACTAGCGGGGGCCTACGAGCAGTACTTC. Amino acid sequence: CASSEGLAGAYEQYF. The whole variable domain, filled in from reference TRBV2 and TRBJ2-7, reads EPEVTQTPSHQVTQMGQEVILRCVPISNHLYFYWYRQILGQKVEFLVSFYNNEISEKSEIFDDQFSVERPDGSNFTLKIRSTKLEDSAMYFCASSEGLAGAYEQYFGPGTRLTVT.

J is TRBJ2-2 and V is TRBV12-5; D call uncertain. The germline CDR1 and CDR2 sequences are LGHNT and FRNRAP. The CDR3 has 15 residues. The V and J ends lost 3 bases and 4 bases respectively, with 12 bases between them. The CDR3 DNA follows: TGTGCTAGTGGTTTTGGCAAGGGTAGCACCGGGGAGCTGTTTTTT. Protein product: CASGFGKGSTGELFF.

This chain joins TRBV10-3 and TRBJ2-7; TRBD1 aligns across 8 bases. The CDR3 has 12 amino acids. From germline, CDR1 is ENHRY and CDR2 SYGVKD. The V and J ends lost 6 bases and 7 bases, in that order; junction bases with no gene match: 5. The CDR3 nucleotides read TGTGCCATCAGCGGACAGGGCGGGGAGCAGTACTTC. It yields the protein CAISGQGGEQYF.

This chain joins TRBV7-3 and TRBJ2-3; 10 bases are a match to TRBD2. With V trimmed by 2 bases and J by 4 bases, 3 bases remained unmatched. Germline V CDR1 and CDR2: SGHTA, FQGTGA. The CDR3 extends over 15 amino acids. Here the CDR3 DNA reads TGTGCCAGCAGCTTACTAGCGGGGGATGCAGATACGCAGTATTTT. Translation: CASSLLAGDADTQYF.

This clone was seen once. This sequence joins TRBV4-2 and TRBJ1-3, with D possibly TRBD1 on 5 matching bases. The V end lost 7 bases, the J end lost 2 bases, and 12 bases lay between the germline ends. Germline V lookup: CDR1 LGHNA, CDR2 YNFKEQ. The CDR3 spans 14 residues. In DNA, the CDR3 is TGTGCCAGCACCCTAGGGGCACCTGGAAACACCATATATTTT. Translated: CASTLGAPGNTIYF.

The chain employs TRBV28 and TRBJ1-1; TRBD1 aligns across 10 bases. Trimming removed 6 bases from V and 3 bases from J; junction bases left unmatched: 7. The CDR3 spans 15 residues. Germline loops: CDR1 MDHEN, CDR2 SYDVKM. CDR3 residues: CASRSSGQGYTEAFF. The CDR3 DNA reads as TGTGCCAGCAGATCTTCGGGACAGGGGTACACTGAAGCTTTCTTT.

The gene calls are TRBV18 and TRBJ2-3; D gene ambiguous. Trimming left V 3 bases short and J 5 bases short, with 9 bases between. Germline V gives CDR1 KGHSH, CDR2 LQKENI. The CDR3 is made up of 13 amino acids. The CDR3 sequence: CASSPRLEDTQYF. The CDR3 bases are TGTGCCAGCTCACCGAGGTTGGAAGATACGCAGTATTTT.

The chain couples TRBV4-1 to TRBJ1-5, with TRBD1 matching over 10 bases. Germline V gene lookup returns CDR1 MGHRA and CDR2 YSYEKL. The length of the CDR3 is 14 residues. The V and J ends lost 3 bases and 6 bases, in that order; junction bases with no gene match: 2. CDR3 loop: CASSQDRGFQPQHF. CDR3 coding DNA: TGCGCCAGCAGCCAGGACAGGGGGTTTCAGCCCCAGCATTTT.

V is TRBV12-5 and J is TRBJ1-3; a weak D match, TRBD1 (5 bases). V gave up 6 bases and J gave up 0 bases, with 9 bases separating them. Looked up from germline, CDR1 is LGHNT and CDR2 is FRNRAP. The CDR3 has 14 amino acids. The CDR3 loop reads CASGTGFSGNTIYF. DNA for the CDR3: TGTGCTAGTGGAACAGGCTTCTCTGGAAACACCATATATTTT.

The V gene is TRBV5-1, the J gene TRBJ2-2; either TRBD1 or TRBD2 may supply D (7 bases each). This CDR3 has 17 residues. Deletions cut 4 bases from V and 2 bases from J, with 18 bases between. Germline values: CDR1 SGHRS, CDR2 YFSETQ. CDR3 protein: CASSLPGGGDNTGELFF. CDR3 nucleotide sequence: TGCGCCAGCAGCCTTCCAGGGGGGGGCGACAACACCGGGGAGCTGTTTTTT.

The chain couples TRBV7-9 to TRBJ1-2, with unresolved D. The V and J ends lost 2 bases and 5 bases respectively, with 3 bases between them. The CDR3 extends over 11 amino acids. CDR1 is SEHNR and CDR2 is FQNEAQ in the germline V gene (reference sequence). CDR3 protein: CASSLQYGYTF. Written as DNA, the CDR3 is TGTGCCAGCAGCTTACAATATGGCTACACCTTC.

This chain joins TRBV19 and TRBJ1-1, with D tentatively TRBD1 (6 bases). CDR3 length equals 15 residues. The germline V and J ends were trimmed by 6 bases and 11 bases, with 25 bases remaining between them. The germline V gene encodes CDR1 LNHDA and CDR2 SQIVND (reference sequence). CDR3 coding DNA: TGTGCCAGTAGCGGACAGACGAGATTCGAATTTGAGGCTTTCTTT. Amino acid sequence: CASSGQTRFEFEAFF.

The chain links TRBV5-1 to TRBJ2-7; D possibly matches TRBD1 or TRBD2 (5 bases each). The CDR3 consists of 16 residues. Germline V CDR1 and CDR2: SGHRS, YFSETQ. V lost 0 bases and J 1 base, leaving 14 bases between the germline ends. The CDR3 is CASSLGGTQASYEQYF. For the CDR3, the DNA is TGCGCCAGCAGCTTGGGTGGGACCCAAGCATCCTACGAGCAGTACTTC.

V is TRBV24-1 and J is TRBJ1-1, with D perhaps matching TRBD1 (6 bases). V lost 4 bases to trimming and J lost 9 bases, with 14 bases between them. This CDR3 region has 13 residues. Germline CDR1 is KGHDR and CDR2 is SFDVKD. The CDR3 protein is CATSDPGQRKAFF. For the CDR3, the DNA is TGTGCCACCAGTGACCCCGGACAGCGTAAAGCTTTCTTT.

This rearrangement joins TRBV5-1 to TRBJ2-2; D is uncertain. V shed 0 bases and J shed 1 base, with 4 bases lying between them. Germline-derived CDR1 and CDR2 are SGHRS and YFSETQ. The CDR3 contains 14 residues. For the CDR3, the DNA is TGCGCCAGCAGCTTGGACTTGAACACCGGGGAGCTGTTTTTT. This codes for CASSLDLNTGELFF.

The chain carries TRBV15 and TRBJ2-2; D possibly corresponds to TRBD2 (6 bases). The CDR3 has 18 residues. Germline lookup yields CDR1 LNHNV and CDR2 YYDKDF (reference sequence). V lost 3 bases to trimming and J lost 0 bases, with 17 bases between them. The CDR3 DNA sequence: TGTGCCACCAGCAGCGATTTCACCAGGGACTCGAACACCGGGGAGCTGTTTTTT. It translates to CATSSDFTRDSNTGELFF.

The CDR3 DNA reads as TGTGCCAGCAGTTCGACAGGGACCAATGGCTACACCTTC. Translation gives CASSSTGTNGYTF. The rearrangement uses TRBV2 and TRBJ1-2; the match to TRBD1 covers 7 bases. Germline lookup yields CDR1 SNHLY and CDR2 FYNNEI. The CDR3 has 13 amino acids. V was pared by 5 bases and J by 6 bases, with 6 bases of the junction left unmatched.

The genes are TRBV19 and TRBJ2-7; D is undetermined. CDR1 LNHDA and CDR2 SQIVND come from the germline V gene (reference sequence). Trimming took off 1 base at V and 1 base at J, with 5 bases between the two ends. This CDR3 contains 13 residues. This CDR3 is CASSIGASYEQYF. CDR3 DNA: TGTGCCAGTAGTATAGGGGCTTCCTACGAGCAGTACTTC.

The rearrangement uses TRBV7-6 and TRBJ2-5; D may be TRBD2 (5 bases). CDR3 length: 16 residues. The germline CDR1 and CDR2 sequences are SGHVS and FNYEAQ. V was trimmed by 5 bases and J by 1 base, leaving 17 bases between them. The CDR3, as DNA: TGTGCCAGCAGCGGACCAGTCCGCGGGTTCCAAGAGACCCAGTACTTC. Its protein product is CASSGPVRGFQETQYF.

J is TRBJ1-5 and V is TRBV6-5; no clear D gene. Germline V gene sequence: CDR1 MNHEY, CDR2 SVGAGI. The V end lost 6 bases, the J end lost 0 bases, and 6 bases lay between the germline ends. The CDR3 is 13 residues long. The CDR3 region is CASRRDSNQPQHF. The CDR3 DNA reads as TGTGCCAGCAGAAGGGATAGCAATCAGCCCCAGCATTTT.